This entry lists 18 T cell receptor beta chains sequenced from one sample in a study of T-cell memory formation after mild COVID-19. TCRdb re-called the 5' RACE reads with MiXCR, one entry per CDR3 protein. The data show nearly 110,000 distinct CDR3 sequences, roughly an eighth seen once. The specimen was PBMCs or a T cell subset sorted from them (not recorded which). These receptors were obtained from an adult woman who had mild COVID-19 (a few samples of this study predate the infection). Cell type and time point are not known.

This clonotype was seen more than once but under ten times. In DNA, the CDR3 is TGTGCCAGCCGGGAGGGCGGCGACAATGAGCAGTTCTTC. This gives the protein CASREGGDNEQFF. The V gene is TRBV12-3 or TRBV12-4, the J gene TRBJ2-1; 8 bases match TRBD2. V was pared by 8 bases and J by 5 bases, with 5 bases of the junction left unmatched. The CDR3 runs to 13 residues.

This clonotype was observed a few times. The J gene is TRBJ2-7, the V gene TRBV11-2; D may be TRBD2 (6 bases). Trimming cost V 1 base and J 7 bases, with 14 bases left between them. In germline, CDR1 is SGHAT, CDR2 FQNNGV. The CDR3 extends over 14 amino acids. In DNA form, the CDR3 reads TGTGCCAGCAGCTTAGTGTCGGGAGCTACGGAGCAGTACTTC. Protein product: CASSLVSGATEQYF.

This clonotype was seen at least ten times. CDR3: CASSVAGLHNEQFF. In DNA, the CDR3 is TGTGCCAGCAGCGTAGCCGGTCTACACAATGAGCAGTTCTTC. The chain is built from TRBV9 and TRBJ2-1; D is unresolved. The CDR3 is 14 amino acids. The germline V gene has CDR1 SGDLS and CDR2 YYNGEE. V lost 0 bases, J lost 5 bases, and 9 bases lay in between.

This clonotype showed up many times. The chain uses TRBV20-1 and TRBJ2-1; D remains ambiguous. The CDR3 consists of 14 residues. From germline, CDR1 is DFQATT and CDR2 SNEGSKA (reference sequence). V lost 0 bases and J lost 8, with 14 bases in between. CDR3 nucleotide sequence: TGCAGTGCTAGAGATCGTCCGATGGGGTATGAGCAGTTCTTC. This gives the protein CSARDRPMGYEQFF.

This clonotype was seen repeatedly, ten times or more. V is TRBV27 and J is TRBJ2-1; 13 bases fit TRBD2. V was clipped by 5 bases and J by 5 bases; unmatched bases: 9. The CDR3 totals 17 residues. CDR1 is MNHEY, CDR2 SMNVEV, per germline (reference sequence). This CDR3 is CASSPTSGGLRDNEQFF. The DNA for the CDR3 is TGTGCCAGCAGTCCGACTAGCGGGGGGCTACGTGACAATGAGCAGTTCTTC.

J is TRBJ1-3 and V is TRBV4-3; D ambiguous. Germline V gene data show CDR1 as LGHNA and CDR2 as YSLEER. V dropped 0 bases and J dropped 1 base, with 7 bases sitting between them. The CDR3 is 15 amino acids. The CDR3 here is CASSQESGSGNTIYF. The DNA for the CDR3 is TGCGCCAGCAGCCAAGAATCAGGTTCTGGAAACACCATATATTTT.

This clonotype was recorded a few times. V gene TRBV24-1 combines with J gene TRBJ2-1; 7 nucleotides line up with TRBD2. V lost 1 base to trimming and J lost 9 bases; unmatched junction nucleotides: 2. The germline CDR1 and CDR2 sequences are KGHDR and SFDVKD. The length of the CDR3 is 13 residues. CDR3 loop: CATSDFGGGEQFF. The CDR3 DNA is TGTGCCACCAGTGATTTCGGCGGGGGTGAGCAGTTCTTC.

This chain connects TRBV9 to TRBJ2-3, with 11 bases that match TRBD2. V gave up 4 bases and J gave up 1 base; unmatched junction bases: 8. The CDR3 contains 17 residues. Germline assignment: CDR1 SGDLS and CDR2 YYNGEE. CDR3 protein: CASSLETSGAGTDTQYF. In DNA, the CDR3 is TGTGCCAGCAGCTTGGAGACTAGCGGGGCTGGCACAGATACGCAGTATTTT.

This clonotype has just a few counts. The rearrangement links TRBV20-1 to TRBJ2-7; D gene uncertain. Trimming stripped 2 bases from V and 5 bases from J, with 13 bases between. This CDR3 spans 13 amino acids. Germline V gene lookup returns CDR1 DFQATT and CDR2 SNEGSKA (reference sequence). CDR3 in DNA: TGCAGTGCTAGACAGTTAGGTTTGAACGAGCAGTACTTC. Translation gives CSARQLGLNEQYF.

The chain is built from TRBV20-1 and TRBJ1-1; no reliable D call. This CDR3 contains 11 residues. In germline, CDR1 is DFQATT, CDR2 SNEGSKA (reference sequence). The DNA for the CDR3 is TGCAGCGAAAACAGAAACACTGAAGCTTTCTTT. Protein: CSENRNTEAFF.

This rearrangement joins TRBV9 to TRBJ1-1; D remains ambiguous. The germline V gene has CDR1 SGDLS and CDR2 YYNGEE. The CDR3 has 15 amino acids. V lost 4 bases and J lost 2, with 15 bases in between. The CDR3 nucleotides are TGTGCCAGCAGCCTAGCCGGCGATTTCAACACTGAAGCTTTCTTT. Translating it yields CASSLAGDFNTEAFF. Together with reference TRBV9 and TRBJ1-1, the CDR3 gives the full variable domain: DSGVTQTPKHLITATGQRVTLRCSPRSGDLSVYWYQQSLDQGLQFLIQYYNGEERAKGNILERFSAQQFPDLHSELNLSSLELGDSALYFCASSLAGDFNTEAFFGQGTRLTVV.

The chain joins TRBV3-1 to TRBJ2-7; D is uncertain. Germline V gene data show CDR1 as LGHDT and CDR2 as YNNKEL (reference sequence). V was shortened by 0 bases and J by 2 bases, with 5 bases between the two germline ends. This CDR3 contains 13 residues. The CDR3 here is CASSQEPPYEQYF. As DNA, the CDR3 is TGTGCCAGCAGCCAAGAACCCCCCTACGAGCAGTACTTC.

This clonotype occurred many times. V usage is TRBV4-2 and J usage is TRBJ2-4, with D tentatively TRBD1 (6 bases). CDR1 and CDR2 (germline): LGHNA, YNFKEQ. Trimming removed 3 bases from V and 15 bases from J, with 18 bases in between. The CDR3 loop spans 13 amino acids. This CDR3 is CASSQTTGSPSYF. The CDR3, as DNA: TGTGCCAGCAGCCAGACTACAGGGTCCCCTTCGTACTTC.

J is TRBJ1-5 and V is TRBV15; D uncertain. Germline loops: CDR1 LNHNV, CDR2 YYDKDF (reference sequence). V lost 0 bases, J lost 9 bases, and 15 bases lay in between. The CDR3 has 15 amino acids. CDR3 in DNA: TGTGCCACCAGCAGAGATGGCACTACCGGGAGGCCCCAGCATTTT. Protein sequence: CATSRDGTTGRPQHF.

Comments on this clonotype: A much larger clone differs by one base, so this may be a read error. The V call is TRBV20-1, the J call TRBJ2-7, with TRBD1 matching 7 bases. The CDR3 runs to 15 residues. Germline V gene lookup returns CDR1 DFQATT and CDR2 SNEGSKA (reference sequence). Trimming took 1 base from V and 5 from J; bases not matched to a gene: 11. The DNA of the CDR3 is TGCAGTGCTAGAGTTGTTACGGGACAGCTCGACGAGCAGTACTTC. Protein sequence: CSARVVTGQLDEQYF.

This rearrangement joins TRBV5-1 to TRBJ2-3, with TRBD1 matching 9 bases. CDR3 length: 16 residues. CDR1 is SGHRS, CDR2 YFSETQ, per germline. Unmatched junction bases numbered 10, after V lost 4 bases and J lost 4 bases. For the CDR3, the DNA is TGCGCCAGCAGCGATGGACAGGGGACCCTACCAGATACGCAGTATTTT. It is translated as CASSDGQGTLPDTQYF.

V is TRBV14 and J is TRBJ1-1; possibly TRBD1 for D (5 bases). This CDR3 comprises 13 residues. From germline, CDR1 is SGHDN and CDR2 FVKESK. Trimming cost V 1 base and J 4 bases, with 7 bases left between them. CDR3 residues: CASSQAQATEAFF. CDR3 sequence (DNA): TGTGCCAGCAGCCAAGCACAGGCCACTGAAGCTTTCTTT.

This clonotype was observed at least ten times. J is TRBJ2-7 and V is TRBV5-1; tentative D call: TRBD1 (5 bases). Germline V gene data show CDR1 as SGHRS and CDR2 as YFSETQ. CDR3 length: 18 residues. V dropped 0 bases and J dropped 3 bases, with 22 bases sitting between them. The CDR3 here is CASSLVPQGPGSIYEQYF. In DNA, the CDR3 is TGCGCCAGCAGCTTGGTGCCTCAGGGCCCTGGCTCTATCTACGAGCAGTACTTC.